Sequencing of this T cell receptor (beta chain) was carried out in a study of identical twins. Study-wide points: Memory repertoires lacked the insertion deficit that abundant cord blood beta clonotypes showed. Out-of-frame alpha sequences common to twins were enriched for low generation probability.

Each CDR3 protein gets one entry after TCRdb re-called the 5' RACE reads with MiXCR. The sample lists hundreds of thousands of distinct CDR3 sequences, approximately 13% seen once, with just over 7% in the top ten. This clonotype was recorded at least ten times. The antigen remains undetermined. V shed 3 bases and J shed 1 base, with 7 bases lying between them. The CDR3 totals 14 residues. Germline CDR1 SGHVS, CDR2 FNYEAQ. This sample also belongs to another study, concerning yellow fever vaccine responses in identical twins.

This chain joins TRBV7-6 and TRBJ2-1; D not resolved. The sequence was collected from a young woman in good health. The sequenced material came from CD8+ T cells sorted from blood. The chain's CDR3 is CASSFGGSYNEQFF. The CDR3 DNA follows: TGTGCCAGCAGCTTTGGTGGGTCCTACAATGAGCAGTTCTTC.